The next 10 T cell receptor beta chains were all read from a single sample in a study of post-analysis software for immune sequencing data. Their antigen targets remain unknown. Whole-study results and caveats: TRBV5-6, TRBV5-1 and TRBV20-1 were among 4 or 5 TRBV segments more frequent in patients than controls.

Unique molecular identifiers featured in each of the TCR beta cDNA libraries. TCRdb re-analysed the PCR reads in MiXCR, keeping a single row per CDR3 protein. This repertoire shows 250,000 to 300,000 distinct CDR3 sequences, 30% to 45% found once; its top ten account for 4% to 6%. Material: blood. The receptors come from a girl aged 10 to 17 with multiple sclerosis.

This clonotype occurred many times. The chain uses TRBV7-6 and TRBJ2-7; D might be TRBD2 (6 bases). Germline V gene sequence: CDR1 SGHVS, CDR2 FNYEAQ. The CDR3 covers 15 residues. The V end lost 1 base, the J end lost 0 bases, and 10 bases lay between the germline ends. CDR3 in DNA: TGTGCCAGCAGCTTAGAGCCGGGACTCTCCTACGAGCAGTACTTC. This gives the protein CASSLEPGLSYEQYF. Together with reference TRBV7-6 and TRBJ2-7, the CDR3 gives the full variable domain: GAGVSQSPRYKVTKRGQDVALRCDPISGHVSLYWYRQALGQGPEFLTYFNYEAQQDKSGLPNDRFSAERPEGSISTLTIQRTEQRDSAMYRCASSLEPGLSYEQYFGPGTRLTVT.

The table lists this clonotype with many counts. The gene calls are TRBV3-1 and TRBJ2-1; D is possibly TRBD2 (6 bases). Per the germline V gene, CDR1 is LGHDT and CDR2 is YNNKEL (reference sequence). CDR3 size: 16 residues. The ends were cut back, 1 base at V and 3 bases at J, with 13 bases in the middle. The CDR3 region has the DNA TGTGCCAGCAGCCAAGGTCCTAGCGACAACTACAATGAGCAGTTCTTC. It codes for CASSQGPSDNYNEQFF.

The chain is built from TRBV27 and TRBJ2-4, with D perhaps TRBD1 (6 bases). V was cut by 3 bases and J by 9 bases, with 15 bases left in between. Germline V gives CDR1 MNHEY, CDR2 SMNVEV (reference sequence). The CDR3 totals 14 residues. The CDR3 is CASSFSSGASIQYF. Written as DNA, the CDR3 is TGTGCCAGCAGTTTCTCCTCAGGGGCGAGCATTCAGTACTTC.

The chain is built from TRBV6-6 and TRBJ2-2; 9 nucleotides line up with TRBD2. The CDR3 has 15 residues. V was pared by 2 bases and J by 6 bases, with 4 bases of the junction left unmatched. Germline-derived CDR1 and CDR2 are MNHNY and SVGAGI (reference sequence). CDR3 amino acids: CASSYGGGASGELFF. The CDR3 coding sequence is TGTGCCAGCAGTTACGGCGGGGGGGCCTCCGGGGAGCTGTTTTTT.

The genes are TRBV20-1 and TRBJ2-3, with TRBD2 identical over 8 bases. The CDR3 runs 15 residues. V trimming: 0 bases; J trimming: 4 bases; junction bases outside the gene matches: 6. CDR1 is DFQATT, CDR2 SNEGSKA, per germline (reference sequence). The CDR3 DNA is TGCAGTGCTAGAGATCGTCGGGAGGGCGCAGATACGCAGTATTTT. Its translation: CSARDRREGADTQYF.

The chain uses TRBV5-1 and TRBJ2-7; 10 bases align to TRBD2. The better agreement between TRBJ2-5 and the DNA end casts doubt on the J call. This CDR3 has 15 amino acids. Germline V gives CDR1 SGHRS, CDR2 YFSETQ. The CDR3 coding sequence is TGCGCCAGCAGCTTGGCGACTAGCGGGTTGGAGACCCAGTACTTC. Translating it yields CASSLATSGLETQYF.

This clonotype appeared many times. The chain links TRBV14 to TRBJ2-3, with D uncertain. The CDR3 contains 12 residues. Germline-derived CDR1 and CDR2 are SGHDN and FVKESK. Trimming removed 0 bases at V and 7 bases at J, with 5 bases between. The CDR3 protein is CASSQEDNTQYF. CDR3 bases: TGTGCCAGCAGCCAAGAAGACAATACGCAGTATTTT.

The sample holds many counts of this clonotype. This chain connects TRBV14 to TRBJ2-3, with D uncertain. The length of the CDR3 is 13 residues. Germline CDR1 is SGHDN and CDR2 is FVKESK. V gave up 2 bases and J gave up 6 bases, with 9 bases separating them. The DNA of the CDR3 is TGTGCCAGCAGCCAATTTATATTGGATACGCAGTATTTT. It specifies CASSQFILDTQYF.

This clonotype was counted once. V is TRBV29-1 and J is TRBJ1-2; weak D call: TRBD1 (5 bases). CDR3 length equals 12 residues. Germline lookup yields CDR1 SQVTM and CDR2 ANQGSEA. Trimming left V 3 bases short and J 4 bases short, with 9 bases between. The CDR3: CSVEKGAYGYTF. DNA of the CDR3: TGCAGCGTTGAGAAAGGGGCCTATGGCTACACCTTC.

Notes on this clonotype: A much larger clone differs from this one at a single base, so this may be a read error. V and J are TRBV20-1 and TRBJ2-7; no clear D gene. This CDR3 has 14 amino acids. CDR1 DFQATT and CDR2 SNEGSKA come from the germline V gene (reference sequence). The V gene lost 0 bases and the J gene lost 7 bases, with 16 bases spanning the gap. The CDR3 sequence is CSARDSLGYNEQYF. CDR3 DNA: TGCAGTGCTAGAGATTCTCTAGGGTACAATGAGCAGTACTTC.